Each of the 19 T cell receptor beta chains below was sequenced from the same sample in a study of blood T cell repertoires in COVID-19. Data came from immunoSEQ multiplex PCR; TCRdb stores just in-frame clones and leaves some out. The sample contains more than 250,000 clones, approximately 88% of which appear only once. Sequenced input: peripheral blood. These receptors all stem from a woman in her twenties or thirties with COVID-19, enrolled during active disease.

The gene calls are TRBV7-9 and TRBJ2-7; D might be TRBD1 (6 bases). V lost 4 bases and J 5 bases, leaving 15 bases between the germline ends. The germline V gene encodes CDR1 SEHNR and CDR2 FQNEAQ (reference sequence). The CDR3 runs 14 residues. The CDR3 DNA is TGTGCCAGCAGCTCCGGACTGGGGGCCCACGAGCAGTACTTC. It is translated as CASSSGLGAHEQYF.

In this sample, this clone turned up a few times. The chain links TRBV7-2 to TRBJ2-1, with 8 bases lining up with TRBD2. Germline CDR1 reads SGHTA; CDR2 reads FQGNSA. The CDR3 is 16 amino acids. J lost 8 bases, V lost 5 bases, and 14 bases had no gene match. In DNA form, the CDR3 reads TGTGCCAGCAGCACCCGCCAACGGGGGGGGCCCGATGAGCAGTTCTTC. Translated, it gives CASSTRQRGGPDEQFF. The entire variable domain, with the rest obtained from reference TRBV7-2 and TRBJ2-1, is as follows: GAGVSQSPSNKVTEKGKDVELRCDPISGHTALYWYRQSLGQGLEFLIYFQGNSAPDKSGLPSDRFSAERTGGSVSTLTIQRTQQEDSAVYLCASSTRQRGGPDEQFFGPGTRLTVL.

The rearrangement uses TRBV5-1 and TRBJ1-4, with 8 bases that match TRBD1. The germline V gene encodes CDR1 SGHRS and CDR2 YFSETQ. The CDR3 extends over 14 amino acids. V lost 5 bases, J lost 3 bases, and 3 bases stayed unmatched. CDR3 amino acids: CASRQGAANEKLFF. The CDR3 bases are TGCGCCAGCAGGCAGGGGGCTGCTAATGAAAAACTGTTTTTT.

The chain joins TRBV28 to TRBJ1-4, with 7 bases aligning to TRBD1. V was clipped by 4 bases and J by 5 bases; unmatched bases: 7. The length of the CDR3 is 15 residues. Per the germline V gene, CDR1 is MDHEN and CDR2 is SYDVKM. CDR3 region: CASSSTTGFNEKLFF. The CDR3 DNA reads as TGTGCCAGCAGTTCTACGACAGGGTTCAATGAAAAACTGTTTTTT.

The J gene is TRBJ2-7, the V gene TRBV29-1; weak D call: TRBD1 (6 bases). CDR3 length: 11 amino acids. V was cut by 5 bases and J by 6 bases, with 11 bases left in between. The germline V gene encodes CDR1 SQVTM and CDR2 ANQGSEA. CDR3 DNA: TGCAGCGTTCGCCAGGGGTTCGAGCAGTACGTC. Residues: CSVRQGFEQYV.

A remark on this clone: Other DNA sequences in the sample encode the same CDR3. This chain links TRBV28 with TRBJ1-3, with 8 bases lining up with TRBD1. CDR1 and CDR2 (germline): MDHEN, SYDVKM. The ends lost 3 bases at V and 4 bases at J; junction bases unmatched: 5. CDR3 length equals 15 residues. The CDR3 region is CASSFRGLSGNTIYF. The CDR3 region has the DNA TGTGCCAGCAGTTTCAGGGGGCTTTCCGGAAACACCATATATTTT.

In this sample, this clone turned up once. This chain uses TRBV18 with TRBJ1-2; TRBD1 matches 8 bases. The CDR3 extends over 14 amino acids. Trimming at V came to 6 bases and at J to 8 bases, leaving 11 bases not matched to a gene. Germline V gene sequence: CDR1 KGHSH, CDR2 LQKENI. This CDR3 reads CASSTGTGFGGYTF. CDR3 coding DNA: TGTGCCAGCTCTACCGGGACAGGTTTTGGGGGCTACACCTTC.

The CDR3: CASTRAAYGYTF. The CDR3 nucleotides read TGTGCCAGCACCAGAGCGGCCTATGGCTACACCTTC. This chain links TRBV2 with TRBJ1-2, with D unclear. Deletions cut 7 bases from V and 4 bases from J, with 10 bases between. The CDR3 contains 12 residues. Germline-derived CDR1 and CDR2 are SNHLY and FYNNEI. Full variable domain (missing parts from reference TRBV2 and TRBJ1-2): EPEVTQTPSHQVTQMGQEVILRCVPISNHLYFYWYRQILGQKVEFLVSFYNNEISEKSEIFDDQFSVERPDGSNFTLKIRSTKLEDSAMYFCASTRAAYGYTFGSGTRLTVV.

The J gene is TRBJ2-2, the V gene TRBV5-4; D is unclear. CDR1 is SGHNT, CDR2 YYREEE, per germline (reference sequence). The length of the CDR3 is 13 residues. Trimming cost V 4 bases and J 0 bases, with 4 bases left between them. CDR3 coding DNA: TGTGCCAGCAGCCTCCCGAACACCGGGGAGCTGTTTTTT. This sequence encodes CASSLPNTGELFF.

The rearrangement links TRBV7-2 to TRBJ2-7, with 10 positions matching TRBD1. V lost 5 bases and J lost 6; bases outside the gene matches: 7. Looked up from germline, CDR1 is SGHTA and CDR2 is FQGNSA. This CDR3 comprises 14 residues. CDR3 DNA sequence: TGTGCCAGCAGCATAGACAGGGGGCCAACCGAGCAGTACTTC. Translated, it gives CASSIDRGPTEQYF. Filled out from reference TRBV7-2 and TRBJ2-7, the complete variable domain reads GAGVSQSPSNKVTEKGKDVELRCDPISGHTALYWYRQSLGQGLEFLIYFQGNSAPDKSGLPSDRFSAERTGGSVSTLTIQRTQQEDSAVYLCASSIDRGPTEQYFGPGTRLTVT.

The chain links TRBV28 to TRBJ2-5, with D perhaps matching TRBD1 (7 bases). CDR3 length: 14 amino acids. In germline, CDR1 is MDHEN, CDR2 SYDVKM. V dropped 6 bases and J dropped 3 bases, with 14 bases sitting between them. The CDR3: CASSQTGTEETQYF. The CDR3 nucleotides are TGTGCCAGCAGCCAGACAGGGACTGAAGAGACCCAGTACTTC. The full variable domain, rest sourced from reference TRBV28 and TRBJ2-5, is DVKVTQSSRYLVKRTGEKVFLECVQDMDHENMFWYRQDPGLGLRLIYFSYDVKMKEKGDIPEGYSVSREKKERFSLILESASTNQTSMYLCASSQTGTEETQYFGPGTRLLVL.

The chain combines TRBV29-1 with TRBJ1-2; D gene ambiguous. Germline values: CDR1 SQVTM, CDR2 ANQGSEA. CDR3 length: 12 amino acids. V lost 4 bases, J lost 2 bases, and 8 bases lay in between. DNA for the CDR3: TGCAGCGTTGTGAGCCCCAACTATGGCTACACCTTC. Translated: CSVVSPNYGYTF.

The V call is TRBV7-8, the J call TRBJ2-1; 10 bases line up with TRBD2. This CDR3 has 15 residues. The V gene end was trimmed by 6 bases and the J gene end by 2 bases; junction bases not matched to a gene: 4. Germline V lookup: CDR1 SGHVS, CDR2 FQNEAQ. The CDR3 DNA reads TGTGCCAGCAGAGAAAGCGGGGGGGCCTACAATGAGCAGTTCTTC. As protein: CASRESGGAYNEQFF.

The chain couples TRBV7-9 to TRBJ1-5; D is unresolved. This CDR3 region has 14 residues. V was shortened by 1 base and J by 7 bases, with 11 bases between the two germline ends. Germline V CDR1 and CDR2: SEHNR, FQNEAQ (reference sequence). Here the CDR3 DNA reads TGTGCCAGCAGCTTAGAGGGAGGACGGCAGCCCCAGCATTTT. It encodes CASSLEGGRQPQHF.

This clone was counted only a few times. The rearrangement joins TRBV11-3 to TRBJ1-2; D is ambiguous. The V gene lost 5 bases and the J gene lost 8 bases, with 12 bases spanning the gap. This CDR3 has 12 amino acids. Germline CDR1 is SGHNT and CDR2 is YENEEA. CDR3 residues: CASSVGETGYTF. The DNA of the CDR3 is TGTGCCAGCAGCGTAGGAGAAACCGGCTACACCTTC.

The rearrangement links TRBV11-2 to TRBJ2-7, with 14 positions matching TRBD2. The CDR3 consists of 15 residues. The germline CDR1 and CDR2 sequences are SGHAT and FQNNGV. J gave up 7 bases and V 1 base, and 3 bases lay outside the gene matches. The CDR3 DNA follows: TGTGCCAGCAGCTTAGCGACTAGCGGGGGGGTTGAGCAGTACTTC. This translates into CASSLATSGGVEQYF.

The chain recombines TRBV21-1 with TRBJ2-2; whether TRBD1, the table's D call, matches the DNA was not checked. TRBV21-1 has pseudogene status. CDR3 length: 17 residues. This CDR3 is CASSKLGQEKNTGELFF. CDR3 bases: TGTGCCAGCAGCAAGTTGGGACAGGAGAAAAACACCGGGGAGCTGTTTTTT.

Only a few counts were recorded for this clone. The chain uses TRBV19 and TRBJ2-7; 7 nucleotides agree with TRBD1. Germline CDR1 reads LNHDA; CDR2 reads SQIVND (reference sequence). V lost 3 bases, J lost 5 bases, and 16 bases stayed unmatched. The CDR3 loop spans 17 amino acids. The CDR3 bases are TGTGCCAGTAGTATTTCATCACGTGTGACAGGGTCCCACGAGCAGTACTTC. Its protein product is CASSISSRVTGSHEQYF.

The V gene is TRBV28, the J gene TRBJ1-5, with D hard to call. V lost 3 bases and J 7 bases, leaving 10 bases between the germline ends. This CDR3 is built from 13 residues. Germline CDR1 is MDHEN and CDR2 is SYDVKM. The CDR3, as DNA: TGTGCCAGCAGTTTTGTCTCGGGACAGCCCCAGCATTTT. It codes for CASSFVSGQPQHF.